This T cell receptor beta chain was obtained from a study of T cell responses to AZD1222 COVID-19 vaccine. Overall study results and limits: Epitopes outside B.1.351 and B.1.1.7 mutated regions reportedly drew nearly half of spike TCRs. The breadth and depth of Spike-specific TCRs increased once two AZD1222 doses had been given. Across spike, vaccine-associated CD4 TCRs were found, dominant at 160-218 and 743-854.

Remarks on this clone: Its antigen remains unknown.

Method: immunoSEQ multiplex PCR; TCRdb's copy keeps in-frame clones and lacks some. The data hold about 180,000 clones, with about 86% observed a single time. Second-dose intervals near 4 or 12 weeks were combined. The J segment lost 4 bases and the V segment lost 4 bases, leaving 2 bases of the junction unmatched. CDR1 is ENHRY, CDR2 SYGVKD, per germline. This CDR3 has 14 amino acids. This receptor was identified in an adult who received the AZD1222 COVID-19 vaccine. Sequencing was performed on peripheral blood, taken 28 days after the second AZD1222 dose. This chain connects TRBV10-3 to TRBJ2-4; 9 positions match TRBD1. The CDR3 here is CAISAGTGKNIQYF. In DNA form, the CDR3 reads TGTGCCATCAGTGCGGGGACAGGGAAAAACATTCAGTACTTC.